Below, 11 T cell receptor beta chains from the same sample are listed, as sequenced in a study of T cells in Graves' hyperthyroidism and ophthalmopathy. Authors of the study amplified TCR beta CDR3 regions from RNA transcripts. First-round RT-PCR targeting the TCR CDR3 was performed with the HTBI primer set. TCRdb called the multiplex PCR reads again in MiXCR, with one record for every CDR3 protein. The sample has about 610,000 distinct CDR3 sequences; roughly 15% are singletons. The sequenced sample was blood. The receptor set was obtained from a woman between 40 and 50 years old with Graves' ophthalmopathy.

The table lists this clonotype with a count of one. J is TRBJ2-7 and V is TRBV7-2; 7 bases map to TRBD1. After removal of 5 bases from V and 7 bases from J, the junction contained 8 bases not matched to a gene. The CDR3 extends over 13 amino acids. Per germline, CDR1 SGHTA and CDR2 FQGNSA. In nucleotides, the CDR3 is TGTGCCAGCAGCCTATCGACAGGGCGGGAGCAGTACTTC. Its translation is CASSLSTGREQYF.

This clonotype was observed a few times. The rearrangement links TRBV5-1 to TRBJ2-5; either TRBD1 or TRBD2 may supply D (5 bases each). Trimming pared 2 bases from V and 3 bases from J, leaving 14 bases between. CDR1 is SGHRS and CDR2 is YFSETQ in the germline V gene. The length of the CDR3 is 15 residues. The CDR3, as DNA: TGCGCCAGCAGCTTTCCGGGACCCTCCGAAGAGACCCAGTACTTC. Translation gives CASSFPGPSEETQYF.

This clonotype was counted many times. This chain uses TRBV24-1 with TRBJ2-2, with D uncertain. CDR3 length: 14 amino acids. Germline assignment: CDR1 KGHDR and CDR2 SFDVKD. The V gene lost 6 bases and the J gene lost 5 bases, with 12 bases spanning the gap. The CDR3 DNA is TGTGCCACCAGTACATCCCCCTTGACCGGGGAGCTGTTTTTT. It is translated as CATSTSPLTGELFF.

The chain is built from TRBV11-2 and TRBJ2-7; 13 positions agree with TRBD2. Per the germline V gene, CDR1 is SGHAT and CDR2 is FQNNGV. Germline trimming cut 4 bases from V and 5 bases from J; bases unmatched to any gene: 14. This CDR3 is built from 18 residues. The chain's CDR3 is CASSSSPGTSGKPHEQYF. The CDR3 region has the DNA TGTGCCAGCAGCTCCAGCCCGGGGACTAGCGGGAAACCCCACGAGCAGTACTTC.

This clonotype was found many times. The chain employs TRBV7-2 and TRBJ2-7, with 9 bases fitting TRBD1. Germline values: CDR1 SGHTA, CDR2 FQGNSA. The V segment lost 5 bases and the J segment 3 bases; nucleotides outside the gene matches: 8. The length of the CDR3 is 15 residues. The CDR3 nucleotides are TGTGCCAGCAGCGATAGGGACAGGGCCGTCTACGAGCAGTACTTC. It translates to CASSDRDRAVYEQYF.

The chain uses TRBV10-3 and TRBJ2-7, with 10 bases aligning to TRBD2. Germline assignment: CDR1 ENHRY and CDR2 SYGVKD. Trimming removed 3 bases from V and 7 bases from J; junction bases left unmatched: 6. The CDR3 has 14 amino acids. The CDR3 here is CAISDLAGEGEQYF. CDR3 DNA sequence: TGTGCCATCAGTGATCTAGCGGGAGAAGGTGAGCAGTACTTC.

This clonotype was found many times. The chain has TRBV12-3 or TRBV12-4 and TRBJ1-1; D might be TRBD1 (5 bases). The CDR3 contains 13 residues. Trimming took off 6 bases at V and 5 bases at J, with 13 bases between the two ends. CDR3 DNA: TGTGCCAGCAGCCGACAGCGGTGGACTGAAGCTTTCTTT. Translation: CASSRQRWTEAFF.

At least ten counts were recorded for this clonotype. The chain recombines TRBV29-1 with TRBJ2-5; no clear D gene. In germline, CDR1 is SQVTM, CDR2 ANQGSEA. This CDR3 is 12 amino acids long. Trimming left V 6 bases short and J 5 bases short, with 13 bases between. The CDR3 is CSVKVLPETQYF. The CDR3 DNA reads TGCAGCGTAAAGGTCCTGCCGGAGACCCAGTACTTC.

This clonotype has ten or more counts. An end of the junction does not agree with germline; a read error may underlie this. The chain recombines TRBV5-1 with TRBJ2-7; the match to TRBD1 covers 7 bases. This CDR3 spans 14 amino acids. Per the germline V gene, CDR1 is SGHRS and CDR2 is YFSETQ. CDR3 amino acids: CASSSRTGGYEQYF. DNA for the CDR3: TGTGCCAGTAGTTCAAGGACAGGAGGCTACGAGCAGTACTTC.

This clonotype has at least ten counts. The CDR3 region is CASSVAGGNYGYTF. The CDR3 DNA reads as TGTGCCAGCAGTGTGGCAGGGGGGAACTATGGCTACACCTTC. The chain has TRBV6-1 and TRBJ1-2; 7 bases match TRBD1. The germline gives CDR1 MNHNS, CDR2 SASEGT. V was clipped by 4 bases and J by 2 bases; unmatched bases: 4. CDR3 length equals 14 residues.

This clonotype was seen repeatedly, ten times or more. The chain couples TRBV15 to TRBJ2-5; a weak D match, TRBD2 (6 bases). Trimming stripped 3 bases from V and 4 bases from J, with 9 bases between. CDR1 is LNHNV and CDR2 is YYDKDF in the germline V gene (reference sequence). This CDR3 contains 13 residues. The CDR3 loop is CATSSFGGETQYF. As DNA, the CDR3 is TGTGCCACCAGCAGCTTCGGGGGAGAGACCCAGTACTTC.